This is a list of T cell receptor beta chains from one sample in a study of identical twins. MiXCR, run by TCRdb on the 5' RACE reads, gives a single entry per CDR3 protein. The repertoire holds about 470,000 distinct CDR3 sequences, with 24% as singletons. The sample was also linked to a second study, of T cells expressing NK-cell markers.

What was sequenced was CD4+ T cells sorted from blood. Every receptor here comes from a woman aged 18 to 35 in good health. Both conserved end residues are part of each CDR3. D genes are given only for firm matches. A clone size is listed for some rows: how often the clone was seen (once, few, many), or a class if it is expanded.

j_gene: TRBJ1-1
abundance: few
d_gene: .
v_gene: TRBV12-3/TRBV12-4
CDR3aa: CASSFTDTQNTEAFF
CDR3nt: TGTGCCAGCAGTTTTACCGACACCCAGAACACTGAAGCTTTCTTT

j_gene: TRBJ2-1
abundance: many
d_gene: .
v_gene: TRBV20-1
CDR3aa: CSAGTSYNEQFF
CDR3nt: TGCAGTGCAGGGACCTCCTACAATGAGCAGTTCTTC

j_gene: TRBJ2-6
abundance: .
d_gene: .
v_gene: TRBV7-3
CDR3aa: CASSPQSSGANVLTF
CDR3nt: TGTGCCAGCAGCCCACAAAGCTCTGGGGCCAACGTCCTGACTTTC

j_gene: TRBJ1-1
abundance: .
d_gene: .
v_gene: TRBV7-6
CDR3aa: CASSLAQAGSVERWDGEAFF
CDR3nt: TGTGCCAGCAGCTTAGCGCAAGCTGGGTCTGTGGAGAGGTGGGACGGTGAAGCTTTCTTT

j_gene: TRBJ2-7
abundance: .
d_gene: .
v_gene: TRBV5-1
CDR3aa: CASSSQGLNYEQYF
CDR3nt: TGCGCCAGCAGCTCACAGGGACTGAACTACGAGCAGTACTTC

j_gene: TRBJ1-1
abundance: few
d_gene: TRBD1
v_gene: TRBV20-1
CDR3aa: CSARESRTGEVTEAFF
CDR3nt: TGCAGTGCTAGAGAAAGCAGGACAGGGGAGGTCACTGAAGCTTTCTTT

j_gene: TRBJ2-2
abundance: .
d_gene: TRBD1
v_gene: TRBV6-1
CDR3aa: CASGTAAVTGELFF
CDR3nt: TGTGCCAGCGGGACAGCCGCTGTTACCGGGGAGCTGTTTTTT

j_gene: TRBJ2-2
abundance: .
d_gene: TRBD2
v_gene: TRBV9
CDR3aa: CASGGLAGGTGELFF
CDR3nt: TGTGCCAGCGGAGGACTAGCGGGAGGTACCGGGGAGCTGTTTTTT

j_gene: TRBJ2-1
abundance: .
d_gene: TRBD2
v_gene: TRBV4-1
CDR3aa: CASSQGGTSGIYNEQFF
CDR3nt: TGCGCCAGCAGCCAAGGCGGGACTAGCGGTATATACAATGAGCAGTTCTTC

j_gene: TRBJ2-1
abundance: .
d_gene: TRBD1
v_gene: TRBV12-5
CDR3aa: CASGLWTGHQFF
CDR3nt: TGTGCTAGTGGTTTGTGGACAGGCCACCAGTTCTTC

j_gene: TRBJ1-1
abundance: many
d_gene: TRBD1
v_gene: TRBV5-1
CDR3aa: CASSLTGDTEAFF
CDR3nt: TGCGCCAGCAGCTTGACAGGGGACACTGAAGCTTTCTTT